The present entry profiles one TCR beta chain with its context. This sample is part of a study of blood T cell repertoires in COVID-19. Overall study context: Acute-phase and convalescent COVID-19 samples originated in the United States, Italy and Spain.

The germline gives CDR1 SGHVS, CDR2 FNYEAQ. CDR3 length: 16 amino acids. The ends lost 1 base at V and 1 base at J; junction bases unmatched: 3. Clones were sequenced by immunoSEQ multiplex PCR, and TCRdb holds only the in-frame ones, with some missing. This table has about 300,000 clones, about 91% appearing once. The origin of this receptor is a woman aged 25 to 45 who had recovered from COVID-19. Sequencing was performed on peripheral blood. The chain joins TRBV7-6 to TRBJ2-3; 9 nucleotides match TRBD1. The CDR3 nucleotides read TGTGCCAGCAGCTTAGGGTGGACAGGGGGCACAGATACGCAGTATTTT. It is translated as CASSLGWTGGTDTQYF.